This is a list of T cell receptor beta chains from one sample in a study of blood T cell repertoires in COVID-19. This table comes from immunoSEQ multiplex PCR, and its TCRdb copy is limited to in-frame clones, with some not included. The table shows more than 110,000 clones, with roughly 84% occurring only once. Sequenced: peripheral blood. The origin of the receptors is a human donor in a cohort sampled during active COVID-19. Both conserved end residues are part of each CDR3. A D gene is named only where the DNA matches it firmly. Expanded clones get a size class; other rows say once, few or many, or leave the size out.

V: TRBV27; D: TRBD1; J: TRBJ2-7; length: 13; size: -; DNA: TGTGCCAGCTCGGGACAGGGGGTAAGCGAGCAGTACTTC; CDR3: CASSGQGVSEQYF
V: TRBV19; D: -; J: TRBJ1-1; length: 13; size: few; DNA: TGTGCCAGTAGTCAACGGGGGAACACTGAAGCTTTCTTT; CDR3: CASSQRGNTEAFF
V: TRBV6-6; D: -; J: TRBJ1-3; length: 14; size: -; DNA: TGTGCCAGCAGTTACACTGGGACAAGAAACACCATATATTTT; CDR3: CASSYTGTRNTIYF
V: TRBV3-1/TRBV3-2; D: TRBD1; J: TRBJ1-2; length: 15; size: -; DNA: TGTGCCAGCAGCCAAACCCGGACAGGGGGCAATGGCTACACCTTC; CDR3: CASSQTRTGGNGYTF
V: TRBV15; D: TRBD1; J: TRBJ2-5; length: 14; size: -; DNA: TGTGCCACCAGCAGAGAAGGGGGCAGGGAGACCCAGTACTTC; CDR3: CATSREGGRETQYF
V: TRBV20-1; D: -; J: TRBJ1-3; length: 16; size: -; DNA: TGCAGTGCTAGTGAAGGGTGGAGGGTTTCTGGAAACACCATATATTTT; CDR3: CSASEGWRVSGNTIYF
V: TRBV2; D: TRBD1; J: TRBJ1-4; length: 15; size: -; DNA: TGTGCCAGCAGTGGACCGACAGGGACTAATGAAAAACTGTTTTTT; CDR3: CASSGPTGTNEKLFF
V: TRBV10-2; D: -; J: TRBJ2-3; length: 11; size: -; DNA: TGCGCCAGCAGTGACCTGGATACGCAGTATTTT; CDR3: CASSDLDTQYF
V: TRBV2; D: -; J: TRBJ1-4; length: 12; size: -; DNA: TGTGCCAGCAGCGAGATTAATGAAAAACTGTTTTTT; CDR3: CASSEINEKLFF
V: TRBV6-2/TRBV6-3; D: TRBD1; J: TRBJ1-1; length: 15; size: once; DNA: TGTGCCAGCAGTTACTCTGACAGGGGAGAAACTGAAGCTTTCTTT; CDR3: CASSYSDRGETEAFF
V: TRBV7-2; D: TRBD2; J: TRBJ2-3; length: 17; size: -; DNA: TGTGCCAGCAGCTTAGGGCTAGCGGGGGGTCGCACAGATACGCAGTATTTT; CDR3: CASSLGLAGGRTDTQYF
V: TRBV11-3; D: -; J: TRBJ2-2; length: 17; size: -; DNA: TGTGCCAGCAGCTTAGTTTTCGCGGGCTTGAACACCGGGGAGCTGTTTTTT; CDR3: CASSLVFAGLNTGELFF
V: TRBV5-6; D: TRBD1; J: TRBJ1-6; length: 15; size: few; DNA: TGTGCCAGCAGCGCCCAGGGGGCGCAGAATTCACCCCTCCACTTT; CDR3: CASSAQGAQNSPLHF
V: TRBV2; D: TRBD1; J: TRBJ1-6; length: 16; size: -; DNA: TGTGCCAGCAGCGTCCCCACCAGGGGGACCGGTTCACCCCTCCACTTT; CDR3: CASSVPTRGTGSPLHF
V: TRBV28; D: -; J: TRBJ1-6; length: 12; size: -; DNA: TGTGCCAGCAGTCTATTTCGACAACCCCTCCACTTT; CDR3: CASSLFRQPLHF
V: TRBV7-2; D: -; J: TRBJ1-1; length: 14; size: -; DNA: TGTGCCAGCAGCTTGGGGTGGAGGGTATTCGAAGCTTTCTTT; CDR3: CASSLGWRVFEAFF
V: TRBV20-1; D: -; J: TRBJ2-7; length: 14; size: -; DNA: TGCAGTGCTAGTAGCCGGGTAGGAACACCCGAGCAGTACTTC; CDR3: CSASSRVGTPEQYF
V: TRBV28; D: -; J: TRBJ1-5; length: 16; size: -; DNA: TGTGCCAGCAATCGACAGGAACCTTATCGCAATCAGCCCCAGCATTTT; CDR3: CASNRQEPYRNQPQHF
V: TRBV7-6; D: -; J: TRBJ2-2; length: 14; size: many; DNA: TGTGCCAGCAGCTTAGGCGGGAACACCGGGGAGCTGTTTTTT; CDR3: CASSLGGNTGELFF
V: TRBV5-1; D: -; J: TRBJ1-2; length: 13; size: -; DNA: TGCGCCAGCAGCCCCAGGAACTTCCATGGCTACACCTTC; CDR3: CASSPRNFHGYTF
V: TRBV19; D: -; J: TRBJ1-4; length: 15; size: -; DNA: TGTGCCAGTAGTACAGGGGAGAGGTCTAATGAAAAACTGTTTTTT; CDR3: CASSTGERSNEKLFF
V: TRBV28; D: TRBD1; J: TRBJ2-7; length: 15; size: -; DNA: TGTGCCAGCAGCACCCTTGGACAGGCAACCTACGAGCAGTACTTC; CDR3: CASSTLGQATYEQYF
V: TRBV9; D: -; J: TRBJ2-2; length: 15; size: once; DNA: TGTGCCAGCAGCGTAGGACTAGGCAGCACCGGGGAGCTGTTTTTT; CDR3: CASSVGLGSTGELFF
V: TRBV9; D: -; J: TRBJ2-3; length: 15; size: -; DNA: TGTGCCAGCAGCGCAACCGGGGGACGCACAGATACGCAGTATTTT; CDR3: CASSATGGRTDTQYF
V: TRBV5-6; D: TRBD1; J: TRBJ1-2; length: 14; size: -; DNA: TGTGCCAGCAGCACGACAGGGATAGACTATGGCTACACCTTC; CDR3: CASSTTGIDYGYTF
V: TRBV7-3; D: TRBD1; J: TRBJ2-4; length: 16; size: -; DNA: TGTGCCAGCAGCCCAACAGGGGGCACAGCCAAAAACATTCAGTACTTC; CDR3: CASSPTGGTAKNIQYF
V: TRBV5-1; D: -; J: TRBJ1-6; length: 16; size: -; DNA: TGCGCCAGCAGCTTGGAAGCGGCAGGTTTAAATTCACCCCTCCACTTT; CDR3: CASSLEAAGLNSPLHF
V: TRBV7-2; D: TRBD1; J: TRBJ1-1; length: 16; size: -; DNA: TGTGCCAGCAGCTACCGGCCCGGGACAGCCCACACTGAAGCTTTCTTT; CDR3: CASSYRPGTAHTEAFF
V: TRBV6-6; D: -; J: TRBJ1-1; length: 14; size: -; DNA: TGTGCCAGCCAAGGGCCCGAGGGCCGGACTGAAGCTTTCTTT; CDR3: CASQGPEGRTEAFF
V: TRBV14; D: TRBD1; J: TRBJ1-4; length: 15; size: -; DNA: TGTGCCAGCAGCCAATACAGGGGTGGAAGTGAAAAACTGTTTTTT; CDR3: CASSQYRGGSEKLFF
V: TRBV7-3; D: -; J: TRBJ2-5; length: 13; size: few; DNA: TGTGCCAGCAGCCCAACTCCCGGTGGGACCCAGTACTTC; CDR3: CASSPTPGGTQYF
V: TRBV5-4; D: TRBD1; J: TRBJ1-2; length: 16; size: -; DNA: TGTGCCAGCAGCCCGGGGACAGGGGAATATTTTTATGGCTACACCTTC; CDR3: CASSPGTGEYFYGYTF
V: TRBV5-1; D: -; J: TRBJ2-7; length: 13; size: -; DNA: TGCGCCAGCAGCTCCTTGGGGCTCTACGAGCAGTACTTC; CDR3: CASSSLGLYEQYF
V: TRBV6-6; D: -; J: TRBJ2-7; length: 14; size: once; DNA: TGTGCCAGCAGTTACTCGACAGGAGCCTACGAGCAGTACTTC; CDR3: CASSYSTGAYEQYF
V: TRBV11-3; D: -; J: TRBJ2-1; length: 15; size: once; DNA: TGTGCCAGCAGCAAGGAGGGGACCTCCTACAATGAGCAGTTCTTC; CDR3: CASSKEGTSYNEQFF
V: TRBV11-2; D: -; J: TRBJ1-4; length: 13; size: -; DNA: TGTGCCAGCAGCTTAGGGGACTGGGAAAAACTGTTTTTT; CDR3: CASSLGDWEKLFF
V: TRBV7-9; D: TRBD1; J: TRBJ1-5; length: 15; size: -; DNA: TGTGCCAGCAGCTCCGACAGGGTGAGCAATCAGCCCCAGCATTTT; CDR3: CASSSDRVSNQPQHF
V: TRBV5-4; D: TRBD1; J: TRBJ2-2; length: 13; size: once; DNA: TGTGCCAGCAGCTTACAGGGGCCCGGGGAGCTGTTTTTT; CDR3: CASSLQGPGELFF
V: TRBV3-1/TRBV3-2; D: TRBD2; J: TRBJ2-5; length: 16; size: -; DNA: TGTGCCAGCAGCCTGCGGGCGGGGGGCCAGGGAGAGACCCAGTACTTC; CDR3: CASSLRAGGQGETQYF
V: TRBV28; D: -; J: TRBJ2-1; length: 14; size: -; DNA: TGTGCCAGCAGGGGAAGCGGCTCCTACAATGAGCAGTTCTTC; CDR3: CASRGSGSYNEQFF
V: TRBV3-1/TRBV3-2; D: TRBD1; J: TRBJ1-2; length: 15; size: -; DNA: TGTGCCAGCAGCCCCCGGGACAGGGTTAACTATGGCTACACCTTC; CDR3: CASSPRDRVNYGYTF
V: TRBV6-6; D: -; J: TRBJ1-6; length: 14; size: -; DNA: TGTGCCAGCAGTTACTCGAACGGGGATTCACCCCTCCACTTT; CDR3: CASSYSNGDSPLHF
V: TRBV5-1; D: TRBD1; J: TRBJ2-1; length: 14; size: -; DNA: TGCGCCACCACCCCGGGACAGGGGGCGGCTGAGCAGTTCTTC; CDR3: CATTPGQGAAEQFF
V: TRBV15; D: -; J: TRBJ2-1; length: 15; size: once; DNA: TGTGCCACCAGCAGAGATCTACAGGGATACAATGAGCAGTTCTTC; CDR3: CATSRDLQGYNEQFF
V: TRBV6-5; D: TRBD1; J: TRBJ1-1; length: 15; size: -; DNA: TGTGCCAGCAGTCCTAACAGGGGCCCGAACACTGAAGCTTTCTTT; CDR3: CASSPNRGPNTEAFF
V: TRBV9; D: TRBD1; J: TRBJ1-4; length: 16; size: -; DNA: TGTGCCAGCAGCCCCCCCGGGGGGACAGGTGGAGAAAAACTGTTTTTT; CDR3: CASSPPGGTGGEKLFF
V: TRBV11-3; D: -; J: TRBJ2-7; length: 13; size: -; DNA: TGTGCCAGCAGCATCCTATGGGGGGACGAGCAGTACTTC; CDR3: CASSILWGDEQYF
V: TRBV9; D: TRBD2; J: TRBJ2-1; length: 13; size: -; DNA: TGTGCCAGCAGCGCGATTAGCGGGGCTGAGCAGTTCTTC; CDR3: CASSAISGAEQFF
V: TRBV5-1; D: -; J: TRBJ1-4; length: 15; size: -; DNA: TGCGCCAGCAGCTTGGTGCGCAGGGAGGGTGAAAAACTGTTTTTT; CDR3: CASSLVRREGEKLFF
V: TRBV7-2; D: TRBD2; J: TRBJ2-3; length: 15; size: -; DNA: TGTGCCAGCAGCGCCACTAGCGGGGGGGCGAATACGCAGTATTTT; CDR3: CASSATSGGANTQYF
V: TRBV20-1; D: -; J: TRBJ1-1; length: 9; size: -; DNA: TGCAGTGCTAGTAAACGGGGAGCCTTT; CDR3: CSASKRGAF
V: TRBV6-5; D: -; J: TRBJ2-1; length: 15; size: -; DNA: TGTGCCAGCAGTTACTGGGGGGGGGCCCACAATGAGCAGTTCTTC; CDR3: CASSYWGGAHNEQFF
V: TRBV18; D: -; J: TRBJ2-7; length: 13; size: -; DNA: TGTGCCAGCTCACTGGCAGGGTCCTACGAGCAGTACTTC; CDR3: CASSLAGSYEQYF